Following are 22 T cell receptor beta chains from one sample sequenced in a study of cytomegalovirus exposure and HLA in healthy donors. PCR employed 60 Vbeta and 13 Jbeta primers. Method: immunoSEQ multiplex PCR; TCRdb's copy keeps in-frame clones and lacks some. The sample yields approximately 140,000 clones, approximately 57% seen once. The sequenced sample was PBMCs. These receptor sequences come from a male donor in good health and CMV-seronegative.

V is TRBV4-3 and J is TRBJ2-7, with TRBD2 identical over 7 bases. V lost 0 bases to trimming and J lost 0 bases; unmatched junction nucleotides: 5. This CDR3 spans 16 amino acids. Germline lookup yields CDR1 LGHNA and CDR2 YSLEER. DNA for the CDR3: TGCGCCAGCAGCCAAGATTCTAGCGGTAGCTCCTACGAGCAGTACTTC. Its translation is CASSQDSSGSSYEQYF.

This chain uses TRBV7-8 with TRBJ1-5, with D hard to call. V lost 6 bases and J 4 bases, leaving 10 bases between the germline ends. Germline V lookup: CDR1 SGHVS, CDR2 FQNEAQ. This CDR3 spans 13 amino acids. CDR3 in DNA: TGTGCCAGCAGTCCAATGAGGAATCAGCCCCAGCATTTT. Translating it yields CASSPMRNQPQHF. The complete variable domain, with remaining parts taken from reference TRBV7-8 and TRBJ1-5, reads GAGVSQSPRYKVAKRGQDVALRCDPISGHVSLFWYQQALGQGPEFLTYFQNEAQLDKSGLPSDRFFAERPEGSVSTLKIQRTQQEDSAVYLCASSPMRNQPQHFGDGTRLSIL.

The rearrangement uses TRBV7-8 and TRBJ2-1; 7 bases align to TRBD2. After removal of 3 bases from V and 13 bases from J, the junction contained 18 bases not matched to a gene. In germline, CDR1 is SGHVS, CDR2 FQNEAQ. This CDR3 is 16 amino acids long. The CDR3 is CASSFVQPQAGYLQFF. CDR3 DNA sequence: TGTGCCAGCAGCTTTGTACAGCCCCAAGCGGGGTATTTACAGTTCTTC.

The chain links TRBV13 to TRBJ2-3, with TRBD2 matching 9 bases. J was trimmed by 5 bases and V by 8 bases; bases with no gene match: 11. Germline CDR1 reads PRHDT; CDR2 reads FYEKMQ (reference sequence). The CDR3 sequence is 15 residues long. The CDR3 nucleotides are TGTGCCAGCCGAATTAGCGGGGGCGCCAGAGATACGCAGTATTTT. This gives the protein CASRISGGARDTQYF. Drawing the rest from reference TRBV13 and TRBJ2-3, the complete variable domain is AAGVIQSPRHLIKEKRETATLKCYPIPRHDTVYWYQQGPGQDPQFLISFYEKMQSDKGSIPDRFSAQQFSDYHSELNMSSLELGDSALYFCASRISGGARDTQYFGPGTRLTVL.

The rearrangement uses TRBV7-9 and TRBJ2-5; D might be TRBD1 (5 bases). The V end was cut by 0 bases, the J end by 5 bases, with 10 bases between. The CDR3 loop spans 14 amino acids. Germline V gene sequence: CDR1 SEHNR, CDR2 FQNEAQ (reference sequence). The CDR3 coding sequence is TGTGCCAGCAGCTTAGCGACAGTGTCGGAGACCCAGTACTTC. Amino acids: CASSLATVSETQYF.

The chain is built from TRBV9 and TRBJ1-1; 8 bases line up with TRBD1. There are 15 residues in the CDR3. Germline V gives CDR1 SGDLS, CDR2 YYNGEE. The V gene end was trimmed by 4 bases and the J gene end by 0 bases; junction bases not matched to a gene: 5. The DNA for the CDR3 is TGTGCCAGCAGCAGGCAGGACAGGGTGAACACTGAAGCTTTCTTT. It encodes CASSRQDRVNTEAFF.

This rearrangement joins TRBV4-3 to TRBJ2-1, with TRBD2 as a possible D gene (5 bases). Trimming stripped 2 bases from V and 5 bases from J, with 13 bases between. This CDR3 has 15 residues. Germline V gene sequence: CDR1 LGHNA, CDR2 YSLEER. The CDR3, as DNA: TGCGCCAGCAGCCAATTCTCGGGGTCGGACAATGAGCAGTTCTTC. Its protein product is CASSQFSGSDNEQFF.

CDR3 DNA: TGTGCCAGCAGTCAAACCGATCCGGTTTACGAGCAGTACTTC. It specifies CASSQTDPVYEQYF. The rearrangement joins TRBV27 to TRBJ2-7; D is undetermined. The CDR3 is 14 residues long. CDR1 and CDR2 (germline): MNHEY, SMNVEV (reference sequence). Trimming stripped 5 bases from V and 4 bases from J, with 15 bases between.

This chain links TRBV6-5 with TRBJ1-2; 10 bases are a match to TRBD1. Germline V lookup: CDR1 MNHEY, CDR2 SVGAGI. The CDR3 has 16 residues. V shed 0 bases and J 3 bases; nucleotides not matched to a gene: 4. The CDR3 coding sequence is TGTGCCAGCAGTTACTCGAGGACAGGGGGATACTATGGCTACACCTTC. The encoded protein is CASSYSRTGGYYGYTF.

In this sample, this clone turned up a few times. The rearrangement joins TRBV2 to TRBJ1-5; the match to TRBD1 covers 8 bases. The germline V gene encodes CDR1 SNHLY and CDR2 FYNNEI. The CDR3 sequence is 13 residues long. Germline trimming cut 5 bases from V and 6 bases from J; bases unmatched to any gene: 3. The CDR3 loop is CASSWTGTQPQHF. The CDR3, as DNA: TGTGCCAGCAGTTGGACAGGGACTCAGCCCCAGCATTTT. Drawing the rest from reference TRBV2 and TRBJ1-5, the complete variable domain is EPEVTQTPSHQVTQMGQEVILRCVPISNHLYFYWYRQILGQKVEFLVSFYNNEISEKSEIFDDQFSVERPDGSNFTLKIRSTKLEDSAMYFCASSWTGTQPQHFGDGTRLSIL.

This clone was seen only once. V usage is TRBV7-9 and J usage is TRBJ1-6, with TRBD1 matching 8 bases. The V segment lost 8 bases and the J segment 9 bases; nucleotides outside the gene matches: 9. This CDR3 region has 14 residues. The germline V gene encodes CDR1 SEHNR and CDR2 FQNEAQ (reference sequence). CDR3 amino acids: CASGITGGGSPLHF. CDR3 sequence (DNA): TGTGCCAGCGGAATCACAGGGGGAGGTTCACCCCTCCACTTT.

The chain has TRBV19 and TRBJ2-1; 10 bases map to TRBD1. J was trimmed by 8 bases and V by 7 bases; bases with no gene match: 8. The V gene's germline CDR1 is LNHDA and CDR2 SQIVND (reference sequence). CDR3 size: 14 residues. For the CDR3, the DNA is TGTGCCAGTATCGGAGGACAGGGGGTGGATGAGCAGTTCTTC. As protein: CASIGGQGVDEQFF. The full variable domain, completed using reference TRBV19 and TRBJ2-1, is DGGITQSPKYLFRKEGQNVTLSCEQNLNHDAMYWYRQDPGQGLRLIYYSQIVNDFQKGDIAEGYSVSREKKESFPLTVTSAQKNPTAFYLCASIGGQGVDEQFFGPGTRLTVL.

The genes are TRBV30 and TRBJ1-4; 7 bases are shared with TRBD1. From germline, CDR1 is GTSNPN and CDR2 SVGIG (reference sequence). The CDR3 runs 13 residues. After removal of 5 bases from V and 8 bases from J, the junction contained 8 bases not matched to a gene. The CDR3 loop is CAWQPTGVEKLFF. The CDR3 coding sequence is TGTGCCTGGCAACCTACAGGGGTCGAAAAACTGTTTTTT.

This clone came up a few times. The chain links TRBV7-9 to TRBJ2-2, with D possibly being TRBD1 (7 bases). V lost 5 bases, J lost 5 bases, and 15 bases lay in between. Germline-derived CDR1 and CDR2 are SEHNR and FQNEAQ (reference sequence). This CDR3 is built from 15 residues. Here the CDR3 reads CASSRQGGGTGELFF. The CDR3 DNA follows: TGTGCCAGCAGCCGACAGGGAGGTGGGACCGGGGAGCTGTTTTTT.

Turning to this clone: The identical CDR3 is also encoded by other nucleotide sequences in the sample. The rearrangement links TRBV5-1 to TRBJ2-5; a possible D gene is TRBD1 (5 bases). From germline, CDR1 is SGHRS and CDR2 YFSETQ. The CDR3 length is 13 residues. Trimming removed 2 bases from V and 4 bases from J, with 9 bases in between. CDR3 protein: CASSFPQGETQYF. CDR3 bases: TGCGCCAGCAGCTTCCCTCAGGGAGAGACCCAGTACTTC.

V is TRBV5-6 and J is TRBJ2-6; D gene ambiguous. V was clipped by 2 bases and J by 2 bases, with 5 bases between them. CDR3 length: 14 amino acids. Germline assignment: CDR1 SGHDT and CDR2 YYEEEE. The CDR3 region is CASSFSPGANVLTF. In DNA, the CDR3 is TGTGCCAGCAGCTTTTCTCCTGGGGCCAACGTCCTGACTTTC. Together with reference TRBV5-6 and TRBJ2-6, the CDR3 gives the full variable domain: DAGVTQSPTHLIKTRGQQVTLRCSPKSGHDTVSWYQQALGQGPQFIFQYYEEEERQRGNFPDRFSGHQFPNYSSELNVNALLLGDSALYLCASSFSPGANVLTFGAGSRLTVL.

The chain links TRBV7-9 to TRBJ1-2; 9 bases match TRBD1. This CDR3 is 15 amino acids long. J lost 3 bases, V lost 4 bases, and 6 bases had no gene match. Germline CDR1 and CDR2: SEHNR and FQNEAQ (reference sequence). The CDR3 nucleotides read TGTGCCAGCAGCTCCGGGACAGGGAGGGACTATGGCTACACCTTC. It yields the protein CASSSGTGRDYGYTF.

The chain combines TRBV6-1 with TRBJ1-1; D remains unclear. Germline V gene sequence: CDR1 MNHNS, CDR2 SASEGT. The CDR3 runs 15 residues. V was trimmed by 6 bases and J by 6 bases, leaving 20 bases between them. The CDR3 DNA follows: TGTGCCAGCAGCTCCGACTGGAGCCTTGTCGCTGAAGCTTTCTTT. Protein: CASSSDWSLVAEAFF.

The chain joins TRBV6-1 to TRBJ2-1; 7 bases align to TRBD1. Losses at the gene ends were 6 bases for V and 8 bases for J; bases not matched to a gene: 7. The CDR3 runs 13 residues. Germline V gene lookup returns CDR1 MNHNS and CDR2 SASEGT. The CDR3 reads CASRQTGEHEQFF. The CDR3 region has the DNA TGTGCCAGCAGACAAACAGGGGAACATGAGCAGTTCTTC.

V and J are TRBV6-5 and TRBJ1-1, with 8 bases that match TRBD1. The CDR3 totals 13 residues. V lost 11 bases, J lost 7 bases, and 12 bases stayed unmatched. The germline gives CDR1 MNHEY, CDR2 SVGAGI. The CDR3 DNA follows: TGTGCCTCAAGCCAGGGGGCTAATCTTGAAGCTTTCTTT. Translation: CASSQGANLEAFF.

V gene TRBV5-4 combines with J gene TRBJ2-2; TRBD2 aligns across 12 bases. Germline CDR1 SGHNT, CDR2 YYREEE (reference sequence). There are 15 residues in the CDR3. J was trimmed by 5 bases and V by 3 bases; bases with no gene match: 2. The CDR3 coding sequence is TGTGCCAGCAGCTGGACTAGCGGGGCAACCGGGGAGCTGTTTTTT. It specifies CASSWTSGATGELFF. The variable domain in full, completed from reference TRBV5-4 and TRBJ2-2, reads ETGVTQSPTHLIKTRGQQVTLRCSSQSGHNTVSWYQQALGQGPQFIFQYYREEENGRGNFPPRFSGLQFPNYSSELNVNALELDDSALYLCASSWTSGATGELFFGEGSRLTVL.

CDR3 amino acids: CAWRERGQETQYF. The CDR3, as DNA: TGTGCCTGGAGGGAACGGGGACAAGAGACCCAGTACTTC. V and J are TRBV30 and TRBJ2-5; weak D call: TRBD2 (5 bases). Germline V gives CDR1 GTSNPN, CDR2 SVGIG (reference sequence). The CDR3 covers 13 residues. Trimming pared 3 bases from V and 2 bases from J, leaving 10 bases between.